Shown below are 27 T cell receptor beta chains from a single sample sequenced in a study of cytomegalovirus exposure and HLA in healthy donors. Researchers ran the PCR with 60 Vbeta and 13 Jbeta primers. Here immunoSEQ multiplex PCR was the method, and the copy in TCRdb shows in-frame clones only, minus some. The profile covers 150,000 to 200,000 clones, with roughly 85% appearing a single time and less than 10% taken by the ten largest. The material sequenced was PBMCs. These receptors all come from a man aged 18 to 29 in good health and CMV-seropositive.

This clone was counted a few times. The V call is TRBV5-1, the J call TRBJ1-1; D is possibly TRBD1 (5 bases). The V gene lost 4 bases and the J gene lost 2 bases, with 15 bases spanning the gap. The CDR3 covers 15 residues. Germline CDR1 SGHRS, CDR2 YFSETQ. For the CDR3, the DNA is TGCGCCAGCAGCCTAGATACAGGACGAAACACTGAAGCTTTCTTT. Its translation is CASSLDTGRNTEAFF.

The chain links TRBV29-1 to TRBJ1-4; the match to TRBD1 covers 8 bases. The V segment lost 7 bases and the J segment 7 bases; nucleotides outside the gene matches: 14. The CDR3 extends over 15 amino acids. Per the germline V gene, CDR1 is SQVTM and CDR2 is ANQGSEA. CDR3 residues: CSASGGETLVEKLFF. The CDR3 DNA reads as TGCAGCGCATCAGGGGGCGAGACGCTTGTTGAAAAACTGTTTTTT.

This clone was found a few times. The V and J genes are TRBV5-1 and TRBJ2-7; D may be TRBD1 (7 bases). Looked up from germline, CDR1 is SGHRS and CDR2 is YFSETQ. V was clipped by 4 bases and J by 3 bases, with 17 bases between them. The CDR3 loop spans 15 amino acids. The CDR3 loop is CASSPGGYPNYEQYF. The CDR3 coding sequence is TGCGCCAGCAGCCCAGGGGGGTATCCCAACTACGAGCAGTACTTC.

The chain links TRBV4-1 to TRBJ2-1; 9 nucleotides line up with TRBD1. Germline V gene lookup returns CDR1 MGHRA and CDR2 YSYEKL. There are 15 residues in the CDR3. V shed 1 base and J 9 bases; nucleotides not matched to a gene: 7. Here the CDR3 DNA reads TGCGCCAGCAGCCAAGTTGGGACAGGGCCCAGTGAGCAGTTCTTC. It translates to CASSQVGTGPSEQFF.

The chain carries TRBV4-3 and TRBJ2-7; 8 nucleotides line up with TRBD2. The CDR3 has 17 residues. Germline trimming cut 0 bases from V and 5 bases from J; bases unmatched to any gene: 12. Looked up from germline, CDR1 is LGHNA and CDR2 is YSLEER. CDR3 coding DNA: TGCGCCAGCAGCCAAGATAGGAGTAGCGGGACTTTGAACGAGCAGTACTTC. Protein: CASSQDRSSGTLNEQYF.

This clone has more than one count but fewer than ten. V is TRBV6-5 and J is TRBJ1-3, with a weak D call TRBD1 (6 bases). Germline V gives CDR1 MNHEY, CDR2 SVGAGI. The CDR3 sequence is 15 residues long. V was shortened by 4 bases and J by 0 bases, with 10 bases between the two germline ends. DNA for the CDR3: TGTGCCAGCAGTTTTGGGGGCCTCTCTGGAAACACCATATATTTT. This sequence encodes CASSFGGLSGNTIYF.

The rearrangement links TRBV6-6 to TRBJ2-7; D not resolved. This CDR3 comprises 13 residues. The germline gives CDR1 MNHNY, CDR2 SVGAGI (reference sequence). Trimming cost V 7 bases and J 1 base, with 11 bases left between them. The CDR3 loop is CASKKFQSYEQYF. CDR3 bases: TGTGCCAGCAAAAAATTTCAGTCCTACGAGCAGTACTTC.

The V and J genes are TRBV6-1 and TRBJ1-2; 9 bases align to TRBD1. With V trimmed by 6 bases and J by 8 bases, 10 bases remained unmatched. Germline V gene lookup returns CDR1 MNHNS and CDR2 SASEGT. The CDR3 extends over 14 amino acids. The CDR3 sequence: CASRLDRGPRGYTF. In DNA form, the CDR3 reads TGTGCCAGCAGGCTGGACAGGGGCCCGAGGGGCTACACCTTC.

The chain has TRBV9 and TRBJ2-3; D is undetermined. This CDR3 has 16 residues. In germline, CDR1 is SGDLS, CDR2 YYNGEE. V shed 0 bases and J shed 6 bases, with 17 bases lying between them. CDR3: CASSVALSTRFDTQYF. The CDR3 DNA follows: TGTGCCAGCAGCGTAGCTCTGAGTACTCGGTTCGATACGCAGTATTTT.

J is TRBJ2-7 and V is TRBV28; 8 positions agree with TRBD1. The CDR3 extends over 16 amino acids. Trimming took 2 bases from V and 4 from J; bases not matched to a gene: 10. Germline loops: CDR1 MDHEN, CDR2 SYDVKM. CDR3 in DNA: TGTGCCAGCAGTTTACCACCTCCGGGACAGGTTTACGAGCAGTACTTC. This sequence encodes CASSLPPPGQVYEQYF.

The CDR3 loop reads CSVEDPEFLVGGNEQYF. As DNA, the CDR3 is TGCAGCGTTGAAGATCCAGAATTCCTAGTGGGGGGGAACGAGCAGTACTTC. The rearrangement uses TRBV29-1 and TRBJ2-5, with 7 bases aligning to TRBD2. The J call may not be correct, given that the DNA end is closer to TRBJ2-7. Germline CDR1 SQVTM, CDR2 ANQGSEA. The CDR3 length is 17 residues.

This rearrangement joins TRBV5-1 to TRBJ2-7; 8 bases align to TRBD1. CDR1 and CDR2 (germline): SGHRS, YFSETQ. With 1 base clipped from V and 7 bases from J, the junction kept 4 bases outside the gene matches. The CDR3 sequence is 13 residues long. For the CDR3, the DNA is TGCGCCAGCAGCTTGACCAGGGGGCGTGAGCAGTACTTC. It is translated as CASSLTRGREQYF.

The V gene is TRBV6-6, the J gene TRBJ2-7, with D possibly TRBD1 on 6 matching bases. Germline CDR1 MNHNY, CDR2 SVGAGI (reference sequence). The length of the CDR3 is 13 residues. Trimming removed 6 bases at V and 3 bases at J, with 12 bases between. CDR3 amino acids: CASRPGHLYEQYF. The CDR3, as DNA: TGTGCCAGCAGACCGGGACATCTCTACGAGCAGTACTTC.

This chain links TRBV19 with TRBJ1-2; D possibly corresponds to TRBD1 (5 bases). The CDR3 has 18 residues. CDR1 LNHDA and CDR2 SQIVND come from the germline V gene (reference sequence). V was clipped by 0 bases and J by 3 bases, with 20 bases between them. The chain's CDR3 is CASSIEWDGLIPHYGYTF. DNA for the CDR3: TGTGCCAGTAGTATAGAGTGGGACGGACTAATTCCCCACTATGGCTACACCTTC. The variable domain in full, completed from reference TRBV19 and TRBJ1-2, reads DGGITQSPKYLFRKEGQNVTLSCEQNLNHDAMYWYRQDPGQGLRLIYYSQIVNDFQKGDIAEGYSVSREKKESFPLTVTSAQKNPTAFYLCASSIEWDGLIPHYGYTFGSGTRLTVV.

This sequence joins TRBV10-3 and TRBJ1-1; tentative D call: TRBD1 (6 bases). CDR1 and CDR2 from the germline V gene are ENHRY and SYGVKD. The V end lost 0 bases, the J end lost 1 base, and 15 bases lay between the germline ends. The CDR3 contains 17 residues. CDR3 coding DNA: TGTGCCATCAGTGAGTCCGGGACAAGCCCTCGGAACACTGAAGCTTTCTTT. This translates into CAISESGTSPRNTEAFF.

This rearrangement joins TRBV7-6 to TRBJ1-1; maybe TRBD1 (5 bases). Germline CDR1 and CDR2: SGHVS and FNYEAQ. V lost 2 bases and J 2 bases, leaving 12 bases between the germline ends. This CDR3 region has 15 residues. CDR3 residues: CASSLLTDLNTEAFF. In DNA form, the CDR3 reads TGTGCCAGCAGCTTACTGACAGATCTAAACACTGAAGCTTTCTTT.

The chain uses TRBV6-5 and TRBJ1-2, with TRBD1 as a possible D gene (5 bases). Trimming removed 6 bases from V and 12 bases from J, with 23 bases in between. From germline, CDR1 is MNHEY and CDR2 SVGAGI. This CDR3 has 14 residues. The CDR3 sequence: CASSLLRSDIPDTF. The CDR3 bases are TGTGCCAGCAGCCTTCTCCGGTCGGACATACCTGACACCTTC.

This chain connects TRBV5-6 to TRBJ1-2, with D possibly TRBD1 on 6 matching bases. Germline V gene lookup returns CDR1 SGHDT and CDR2 YYEEEE. Trimming took off 0 bases at V and 2 bases at J, with 11 bases between the two ends. CDR3 size: 15 residues. The CDR3 protein is CASSLGTVANYGYTF. The CDR3 DNA reads as TGTGCCAGCAGCTTGGGGACAGTCGCGAACTATGGCTACACCTTC.

This clone has only a few counts. The chain has TRBV29-1 and TRBJ2-7; D is perhaps TRBD1 (5 bases). V was trimmed by 0 bases and J by 1 base, leaving 10 bases between them. The germline CDR1 and CDR2 sequences are SQVTM and ANQGSEA. The CDR3 consists of 14 residues. The CDR3 sequence: CSVEDTRASYEQYF. CDR3 nucleotide sequence: TGCAGCGTTGAAGATACCAGGGCGTCCTACGAGCAGTACTTC.

The V and J genes are TRBV6-6 and TRBJ2-1; 10 bases fit TRBD2. This CDR3 comprises 14 residues. CDR1 and CDR2 (germline): MNHNY, SVGAGI (reference sequence). J gave up 7 bases and V 7 bases, and 7 bases lay outside the gene matches. This CDR3 reads CASTASGSGNEQFF. CDR3 DNA: TGTGCCAGCACAGCTAGCGGGAGTGGAAATGAGCAGTTCTTC.

This clone was seen only once. J is TRBJ2-3 and V is TRBV6-1; D not certain. V was trimmed by 2 bases and J by 1 base, leaving 4 bases between them. The CDR3 is made up of 13 amino acids. Germline CDR1 MNHNS, CDR2 SASEGT. CDR3 sequence reads: CASSESGTDTQYF. The CDR3 DNA is TGTGCCAGCAGTGAATCGGGCACAGATACGCAGTATTTT.

The genes are TRBV6-1 and TRBJ2-2, with D possibly being TRBD1 (6 bases). The CDR3 extends over 15 amino acids. Germline lookup yields CDR1 MNHNS and CDR2 SASEGT. V shed 5 bases and J shed 0 bases, with 10 bases lying between them. The CDR3 protein is CASSLDRSNTGELFF. The CDR3 coding sequence is TGTGCCAGCAGTCTCGACAGGTCGAACACCGGGGAGCTGTTTTTT.

The rearrangement joins TRBV28 to TRBJ1-4; D remains unclear. The germline V gene encodes CDR1 MDHEN and CDR2 SYDVKM. V shed 3 bases and J shed 11 bases, with 13 bases lying between them. This CDR3 is built from 13 residues. CDR3 sequence: CASSLPLVGKLFF. The CDR3 nucleotides are TGTGCCAGCAGTTTGCCCTTGGTCGGGAAACTGTTTTTT. The whole variable domain, filled in from reference TRBV28 and TRBJ1-4, reads DVKVTQSSRYLVKRTGEKVFLECVQDMDHENMFWYRQDPGLGLRLIYFSYDVKMKEKGDIPEGYSVSREKKERFSLILESASTNQTSMYLCASSLPLVGKLFFGSGTQLSVL.

This chain links TRBV4-1 with TRBJ2-7, with TRBD2 matching 7 bases. V lost 1 base, J lost 5 bases, and 14 bases stayed unmatched. CDR1 is MGHRA, CDR2 YSYEKL, per germline. The CDR3 is 17 residues long. In nucleotides, the CDR3 is TGCGCCAGCAGCCAAGGACCTGCGACTAGCAACCCAAACGAGCAGTACTTC. It is translated as CASSQGPATSNPNEQYF.

This clone was seen a few times. V is TRBV10-3 and J is TRBJ1-5, with D perhaps matching TRBD1 (5 bases). Looked up from germline, CDR1 is ENHRY and CDR2 is SYGVKD. The CDR3 has 13 amino acids. V gave up 4 bases and J gave up 4 bases, with 8 bases separating them. The CDR3 sequence is CAISAQGNQPQHF. The CDR3, as DNA: TGTGCCATCAGTGCTCAGGGTAATCAGCCCCAGCATTTT.

As to this clone: At the DNA level, this CDR3 is encoded by other sequences in the same sample as well. The CDR3 sequence is CATSRGQGAYEQYF. In DNA form, the CDR3 reads TGTGCCACCAGCAGAGGACAGGGGGCCTACGAGCAGTACTTC. This rearrangement joins TRBV15 to TRBJ2-7; 9 bases map to TRBD1. The CDR3 length is 14 residues. Losses at the gene ends were 1 base for V and 2 bases for J; bases not matched to a gene: 0. Germline CDR1 and CDR2: LNHNV and YYDKDF (reference sequence).

The J gene is TRBJ1-2, the V gene TRBV2; 7 nucleotides line up with TRBD1. CDR3 size: 13 residues. CDR1 is SNHLY and CDR2 is FYNNEI in the germline V gene. V gave up 5 bases and J gave up 6 bases; unmatched junction bases: 6. The CDR3 sequence is CASSYARGDGYTF. The DNA of the CDR3 is TGTGCCAGCAGTTACGCCAGGGGGGATGGCTACACCTTC.